This T cell receptor beta chain originates from a study of shared clonotypes between healthy human individuals. Sequencing used immunoSEQ multiplex PCR; TCRdb keeps in-frame clones, though not all of them. This table holds about 1.1 million clones, about four fifths found once. The germline V gene has CDR1 SGHDN and CDR2 FVKESK. Trimming took off 1 base at V and 0 bases at J, with 25 bases between the two ends. This CDR3 is 21 amino acids long. This TCR derives from a man in his late teens or twenties in good health. Some clones in this sample may be carry-over from other donors' samples. The chain links TRBV14 to TRBJ2-1, with D maybe TRBD2 (5 bases). Sequences were obtained from memory CD4+ T cells from PBMCs. Regarding subset: CD45RA-negative fraction. CDR3 DNA sequence: TGTGCCAGCAGCCAAGCCAGGACCCTCGGGGAGCGGTGGGACTCCTACAATGAGCAGTTCTTC. Protein product: CASSQARTLGERWDSYNEQFF.